This T cell receptor (beta chain) stems from a study of CD8 T cells in Susac syndrome (dated by TCRdb to about 2019). Background on the whole study: Among the sequenced Susac syndrome patients, about six had clinically active disease and roughly eight were in clinical remission. Susac syndrome patients were therapy-naive, on corticosteroids (some also receiving IVIg), or on IVIg alone at blood withdrawal. Repertoire sequencing was used to test whether CD8+ T cell activation and differentiation in Susac syndrome was antigen driven. The study at large found these results: No clonal expansion was detected in the CD4+ T cell repertoire of Susac syndrome patients. The TCR sequencing and HLA analysis was acknowledged to have included a relatively small number of individuals.

High-throughput TCR beta sequencing profiled peripheral blood CD8+ and CD4+ T cells from healthy donors, Susac syndrome patients and multiple sclerosis patients. Susac syndrome patients met recently defined diagnostic criteria for definite or probable disease. Bulk CD8+ and CD4+ T cells were purified by magnetic negative isolation, while CD8+ TEMRA cells were enriched using FACS. Blood was collected in EDTA tubes and processed within 24 hours, with PBMCs isolated through density gradient centrifugation. PBMCs intended for TCR sequencing were cryopreserved in liquid nitrogen and thawed later in a water bath at 37 degrees C. Purity of sorted or isolated CD4+, CD8+ and CD8+ TEMRA cells was at least 90%. This clonotype showed up just a few times. The antigen this receptor binds is unknown. No much larger clone exists at a distance of one base, and base qualities are not known. RNA was extracted using the RNeasy kit, and about 0.5 to 1 ug of the RNA was reverse transcribed with random hexamers. The immunoSEQ multiplex PCR assay, covering 54 Vbeta and 13 Jbeta segments, was used to amplify TCR beta CDR3 regions. PCR amplification bias was corrected by using a synthetic template baseline for primer optimization and computational correction. As for how the authors treated the data: Reads were annotated to V, D and J genes according to IMGT and were analyzed with immunoSEQ Analyzer, with only productive sequences retained. Clonality was calculated as one minus the Shannon entropy normalized by log2 of the number of productive unique sequences. For each patient and control, public and private clones were evaluated within the 100 most prevalent clones. Clones were defined as Susac-specific when absent from the healthy and MS cohorts, from about 1,100 published viral clones and from other ImmuneACCESS disease sequences. TCRdb itself trimmed the public reads at Q25 with fastp, ran MiXCR and retained productive beta chains. Under each unique CDR3 protein, matching rows form one entry showing the most common genes and DNA. Clone size and V and J calls follow TCRdb, not the original study. The sample data list 95,000 to 150,000 distinct CDR3 sequences, and 96% of these were observed just once. The top ten clones comprise about 0.13% of the sample.

V loses 7 bases, J loses 6 bases, and the germline ends lie 8 bases apart. For CDR1 and CDR2, the germline V gene lists SGHAT and FQNNGV. Reading from cysteine to phenylalanine, the CDR3 counts 11 amino acids. Solely the CDR3 DNA is kept, with 33 bases framed from the first base. This sequence was found in a human donor with Susac syndrome. What was sequenced was CD4+ T cells from PBMCs. The chain is made from TRBV11-2 and TRBJ2-3; the D gene remains uncertain. CDR3 sequence: CASTPADTQYF. In nucleotide form, the sequence is TGTGCCAGCACCCCGGCGGATACGCAGTATTTT.